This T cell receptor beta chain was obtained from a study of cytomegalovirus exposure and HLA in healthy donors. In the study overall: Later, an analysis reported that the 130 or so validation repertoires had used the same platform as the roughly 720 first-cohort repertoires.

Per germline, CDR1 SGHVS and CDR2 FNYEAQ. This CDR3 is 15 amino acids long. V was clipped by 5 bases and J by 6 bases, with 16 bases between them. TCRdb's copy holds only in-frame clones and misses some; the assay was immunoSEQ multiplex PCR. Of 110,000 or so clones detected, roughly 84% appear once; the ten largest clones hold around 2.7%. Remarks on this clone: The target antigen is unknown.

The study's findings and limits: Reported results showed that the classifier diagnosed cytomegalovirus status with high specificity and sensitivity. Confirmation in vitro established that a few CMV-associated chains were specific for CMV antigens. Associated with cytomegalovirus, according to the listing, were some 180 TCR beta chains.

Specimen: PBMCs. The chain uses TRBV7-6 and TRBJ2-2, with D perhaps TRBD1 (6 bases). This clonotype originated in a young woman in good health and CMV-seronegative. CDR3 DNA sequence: TGTGCCAGCAGCGTACACAGGGTTGGTTCCGGGGAGCTGTTTTTT. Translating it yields CASSVHRVGSGELFF.